A single sample is the source of the 15 T cell receptor beta chains below, sequenced in a study of early T cells in non-severe SARS-CoV-2 infection. TCRdb called the 5' RACE reads again in MiXCR, with one record for every CDR3 protein. The repertoire holds about 30,000 distinct CDR3 sequences, with approximately 5.2% as singletons. The sample consisted of whole blood. These receptor sequences come from an adult who was a healthcare worker with PCR-confirmed SARS-CoV-2 infection or an uninfected control (not recorded which).

This clonotype was detected many times. This CDR3 reads CASSLDGQGASYEQYF. CDR3 coding DNA: TGCGCCAGCAGCTTGGATGGACAGGGGGCCTCCTACGAGCAGTACTTC. V usage is TRBV5-1 and J usage is TRBJ2-7; 11 bases align to TRBD1. Germline CDR1 and CDR2: SGHRS and YFSETQ. The CDR3 runs to 16 residues. The junction had 2 bases not matched to a gene; V was cut back by 0 bases and J by 0 bases.

This clonotype was detected only a few times. In DNA, the CDR3 is TGTGCCATCAGGGCGTCCGGCCCCGGGGAGCTGTTTTTT. Translated, it gives CAIRASGPGELFF. The chain has TRBV10-3 and TRBJ2-2; unclear D gene. Looked up from germline, CDR1 is ENHRY and CDR2 is SYGVKD. Trimming left V 6 bases short and J 6 bases short, with 11 bases between. The CDR3 is 13 amino acids.

Ten or more counts support this clonotype. J is TRBJ2-1 and V is TRBV9; no definite D call. Germline CDR1 reads SGDLS; CDR2 reads YYNGEE. Trimming stripped 4 bases from V and 5 bases from J, with 10 bases between. This CDR3 has 13 residues. CDR3 in DNA: TGTGCCAGCAGCTCCCGACCGGACAATGAGCAGTTCTTC. This sequence encodes CASSSRPDNEQFF. The variable domain in full, with the rest retrieved from reference TRBV9 and TRBJ2-1, is DSGVTQTPKHLITATGQRVTLRCSPRSGDLSVYWYQQSLDQGLQFLIQYYNGEERAKGNILERFSAQQFPDLHSELNLSSLELGDSALYFCASSSRPDNEQFFGPGTRLTVL.

This clonotype has at least ten counts. The chain uses TRBV11-2 and TRBJ1-4, with 7 bases matching TRBD1. V lost 5 bases to trimming and J lost 3 bases; unmatched junction nucleotides: 6. Germline-derived CDR1 and CDR2 are SGHAT and FQNNGV. CDR3 length: 15 residues. The CDR3 sequence is CASSGRGLANEKLFF. The CDR3 nucleotides are TGTGCCAGCAGCGGAAGGGGGCTAGCTAATGAAAAACTGTTTTTT.

This clonotype has more than one count but fewer than ten. The CDR3 loop is CASSPRVTRNQPQHF. The CDR3 bases are TGTGCCAGCAGCCCCAGGGTGACGAGGAATCAGCCCCAGCATTTT. This rearrangement joins TRBV12-3 or TRBV12-4 to TRBJ1-5; a possible D gene is TRBD1 (5 bases). The CDR3 consists of 15 residues. V lost 6 bases and J 4 bases, leaving 16 bases between the germline ends.

This clonotype was counted ten times or more. This sequence joins TRBV4-3 and TRBJ1-3; 7 bases are shared with TRBD1. Losses at the gene ends were 4 bases for V and 0 bases for J; bases not matched to a gene: 6. Germline-derived CDR1 and CDR2 are LGHNA and YSLEER. The CDR3 is 16 residues long. The CDR3 DNA reads as TGCGCCAGCAGCCCCGACCGGGACAGCTCTGGAAACACCATATATTTT. Encoded protein: CASSPDRDSSGNTIYF.

This clonotype occurred a few times. The genes are TRBV7-2 and TRBJ2-7; 8 nucleotides match TRBD1. The CDR3 has 15 residues. Per germline, CDR1 SGHTA and CDR2 FQGNSA. V gave up 6 bases and J gave up 3 bases; unmatched junction bases: 10. Here the CDR3 DNA reads TGTGCCAGCAGTCAGGCGCAGGGGGCTCTCTACGAGCAGTACTTC. This encodes CASSQAQGALYEQYF.

This clonotype was seen a few times. The chain recombines TRBV7-2 with TRBJ2-3; tentative D call: TRBD1 (6 bases). Germline assignment: CDR1 SGHTA and CDR2 FQGNSA. V was pared by 5 bases and J by 2 bases, with 11 bases between. The CDR3 has 14 residues. DNA of the CDR3: TGTGCCAGCAGCCCAGGGACACTCACAGATACGCAGTATTTT. This codes for CASSPGTLTDTQYF. Full variable domain (rest looked up from reference TRBV7-2 and TRBJ2-3): GAGVSQSPSNKVTEKGKDVELRCDPISGHTALYWYRQSLGQGLEFLIYFQGNSAPDKSGLPSDRFSAERTGGSVSTLTIQRTQQEDSAVYLCASSPGTLTDTQYFGPGTRLTVL.

This clonotype was found many times. The chain recombines TRBV11-2 with TRBJ1-1; D gene uncertain. V was pared by 3 bases and J by 7 bases, with 12 bases between. The CDR3 extends over 13 amino acids. Germline V gene lookup returns CDR1 SGHAT and CDR2 FQNNGV. CDR3 DNA sequence: TGTGCCAGCAGCTTCGGTTCCGGCGGTGAAGCTTTCTTT. Amino acids: CASSFGSGGEAFF.

This clonotype was counted between two and nine times. One end of the junction does not line up with germline, which may come from a read error. The V call is TRBV12-3 or TRBV12-4, the J call TRBJ1-1; 10 bases match TRBD1. There are 16 residues in the CDR3. For the CDR3, the DNA is TGTGCCAGCAGGCTGACAGGGGGCGTGAGGAACACTGAAGTTTTCTTT. This codes for CASRLTGGVRNTEVFF.

The chain has TRBV14 and TRBJ2-7, with unresolved D. There are 15 residues in the CDR3. With 1 base removed from V and 2 bases from J, the gap between germline ends came to 12 bases. Germline CDR1 SGHDN, CDR2 FVKESK. CDR3 in amino acids: CASSQGGRPPYEQYF. CDR3 bases: TGTGCCAGCAGCCAAGGAGGCAGGCCCCCCTACGAGCAGTACTTC.

This clonotype was counted many times. The CDR3 region is CASSLFNSPLHF. CDR3 DNA sequence: TGTGCCAGCAGCTTATTTAATTCACCCCTCCACTTT. V and J are TRBV5-4 and TRBJ1-6; no clear D. Trimming left V 2 bases short and J 6 bases short, with 3 bases between. The CDR3 spans 12 residues. Germline V CDR1 and CDR2: SGHNT, YYREEE (reference sequence).

This clonotype was detected ten times or more. V and J are TRBV1 and TRBJ2-1; TRBD2, the table's D call, was not compared with the DNA. TRBV1 is shown as a pseudogene. The CDR3 runs to 20 residues. In DNA, the CDR3 is TGCACCAGCAGCCAAGACCCCCATCTTGCGCGGGAGGGCTCCTACAATGAGCAGTTCTTC. Translated: CTSSQDPHLAREGSYNEQFF.

The sample holds many counts of this clonotype. The chain joins TRBV2 to TRBJ2-5, with D tentatively TRBD1 (5 bases). The CDR3 sequence is 14 residues long. Germline V CDR1 and CDR2: SNHLY, FYNNEI. Trimming removed 0 bases at V and 5 bases at J, with 10 bases between. The CDR3 loop is CASSEAYRQETQYF. DNA for the CDR3: TGTGCCAGCAGTGAAGCGTACAGACAGGAGACCCAGTACTTC.

CDR3 residues: CASNRLRQGPSTEAFF. The CDR3 DNA is TGCGCCAGCAACCGACTGAGACAGGGCCCTAGCACTGAAGCTTTCTTT. The chain is built from TRBV5-1 and TRBJ1-1, with 7 positions matching TRBD1. Germline V gene sequence: CDR1 SGHRS, CDR2 YFSETQ. This CDR3 spans 16 amino acids. J gave up 4 bases and V 6 bases, and 15 bases lay outside the gene matches.